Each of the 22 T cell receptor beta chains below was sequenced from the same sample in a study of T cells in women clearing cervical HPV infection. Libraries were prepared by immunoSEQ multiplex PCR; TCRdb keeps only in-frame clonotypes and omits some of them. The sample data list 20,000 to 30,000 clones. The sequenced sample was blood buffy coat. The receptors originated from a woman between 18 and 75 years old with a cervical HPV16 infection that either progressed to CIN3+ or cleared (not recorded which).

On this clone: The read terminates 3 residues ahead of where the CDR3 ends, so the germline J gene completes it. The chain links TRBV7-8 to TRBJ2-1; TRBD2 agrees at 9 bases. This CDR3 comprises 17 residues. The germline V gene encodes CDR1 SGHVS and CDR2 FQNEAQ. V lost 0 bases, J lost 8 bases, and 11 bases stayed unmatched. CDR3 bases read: TGTGCCAGCAGCTTAGCGCTAAGCGGGGGGCCCGTGGATGAG. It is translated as CASSLALSGGPVDE. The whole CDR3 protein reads CASSLALSGGPVDEQFF.

Incomplete CDR3 DNA: TGTGCCAGTCACTATCAGCTTAATGAAAAA. It codes for CASHYQLNEK. The entire CDR3 is CASHYQLNEKLFF. The V and J genes are TRBV19 and TRBJ1-4; no clear D gene. From the germline J gene comes the end of the CDR3, since the read stops 3 residues before it. CDR1 and CDR2 (germline): LNHDA, SQIVND (reference sequence). V dropped 8 bases and J dropped 4 bases, with 11 bases sitting between them. The CDR3 runs to 13 residues. The full variable domain, with the rest looked up from reference TRBV19 and TRBJ1-4, is DGGITQSPKYLFRKEGQNVTLSCEQNLNHDAMYWYRQDPGQGLRLIYYSQIVNDFQKGDIAEGYSVSREKKESFPLTVTSAQKNPTAFYLCASHYQLNEKLFFGSGTQLSVL.

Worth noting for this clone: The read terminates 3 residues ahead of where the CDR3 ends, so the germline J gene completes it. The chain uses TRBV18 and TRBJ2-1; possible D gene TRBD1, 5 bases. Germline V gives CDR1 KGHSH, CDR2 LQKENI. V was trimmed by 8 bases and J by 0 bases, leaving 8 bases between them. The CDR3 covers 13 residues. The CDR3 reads CASRQSSYNEQFF. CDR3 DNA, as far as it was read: TGTGCCAGCCGACAGAGCTCCTACAATGAG.

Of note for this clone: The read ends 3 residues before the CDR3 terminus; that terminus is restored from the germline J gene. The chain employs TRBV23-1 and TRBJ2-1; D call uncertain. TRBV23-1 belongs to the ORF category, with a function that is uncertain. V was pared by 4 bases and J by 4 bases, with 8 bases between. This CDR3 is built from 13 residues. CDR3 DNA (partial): TGCGCCAGCAGTCTCTCCACATACAATGAG. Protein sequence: CASSLSTYNE. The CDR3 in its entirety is CASSLSTYNEQFF.

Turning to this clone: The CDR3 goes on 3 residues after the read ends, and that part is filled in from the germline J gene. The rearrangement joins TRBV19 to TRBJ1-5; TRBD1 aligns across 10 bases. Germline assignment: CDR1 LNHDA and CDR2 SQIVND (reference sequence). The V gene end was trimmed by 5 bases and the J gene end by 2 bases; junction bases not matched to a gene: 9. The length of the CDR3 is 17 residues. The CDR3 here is CASSFSTGGLGNQPQHF. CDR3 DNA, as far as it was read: TGTGCCAGTAGTTTCTCGACAGGGGGCTTGGGCAATCAGCCC.

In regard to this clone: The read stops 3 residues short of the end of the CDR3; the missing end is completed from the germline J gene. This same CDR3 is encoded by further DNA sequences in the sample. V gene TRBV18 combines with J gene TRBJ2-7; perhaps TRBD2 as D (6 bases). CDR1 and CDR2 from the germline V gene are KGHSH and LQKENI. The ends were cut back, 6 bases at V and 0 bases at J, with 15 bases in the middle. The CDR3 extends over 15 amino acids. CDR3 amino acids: CASSPFGRDSYEQYF. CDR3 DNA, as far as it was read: TGTGCCAGCTCCCCATTCGGGCGGGACTCCTACGAG.

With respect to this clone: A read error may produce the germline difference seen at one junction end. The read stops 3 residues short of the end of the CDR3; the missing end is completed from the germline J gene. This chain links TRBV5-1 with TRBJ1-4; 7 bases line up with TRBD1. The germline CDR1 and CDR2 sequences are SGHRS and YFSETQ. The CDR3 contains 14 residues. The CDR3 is CASGLRGLDEKLFF. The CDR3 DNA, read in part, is TGCGCCAGCGGCTTGAGGGGGCTTGATGAAAAA.

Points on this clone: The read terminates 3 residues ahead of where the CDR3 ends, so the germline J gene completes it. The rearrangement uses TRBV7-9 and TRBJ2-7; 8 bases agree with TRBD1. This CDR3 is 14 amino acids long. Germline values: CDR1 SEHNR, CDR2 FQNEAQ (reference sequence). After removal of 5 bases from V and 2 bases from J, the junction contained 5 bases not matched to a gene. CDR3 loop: CASSRLDRAYEQYF. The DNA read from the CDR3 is TGTGCCAGCAGCCGGTTGGACAGGGCCTACGAG.

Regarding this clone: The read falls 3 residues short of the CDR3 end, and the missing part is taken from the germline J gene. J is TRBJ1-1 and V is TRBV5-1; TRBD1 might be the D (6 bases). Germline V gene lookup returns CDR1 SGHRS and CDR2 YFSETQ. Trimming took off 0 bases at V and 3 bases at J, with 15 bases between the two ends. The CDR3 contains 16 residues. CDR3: CASSLGGGRRDTEAFF. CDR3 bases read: TGCGCCAGCAGCTTGGGGGGGGGCCGACGGGACACTGAA.

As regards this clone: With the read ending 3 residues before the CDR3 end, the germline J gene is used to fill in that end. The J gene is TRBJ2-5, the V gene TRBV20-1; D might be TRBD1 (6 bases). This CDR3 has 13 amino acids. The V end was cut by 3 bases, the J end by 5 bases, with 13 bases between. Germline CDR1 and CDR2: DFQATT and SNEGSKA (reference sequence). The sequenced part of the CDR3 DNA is TGCAGTGCTAGTCGCAACAGGGATGAGACC. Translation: CSASRNRDET. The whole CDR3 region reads CSASRNRDETQYF.

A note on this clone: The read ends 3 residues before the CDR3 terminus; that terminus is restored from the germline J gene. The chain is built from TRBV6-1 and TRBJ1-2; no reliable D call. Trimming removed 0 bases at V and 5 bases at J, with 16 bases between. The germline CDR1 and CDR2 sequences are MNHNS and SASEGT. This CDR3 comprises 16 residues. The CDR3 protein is CASSEALFEQSYGYTF. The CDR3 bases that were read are TGTGCCAGCAGTGAAGCGCTCTTTGAACAGTCTTATGGC.

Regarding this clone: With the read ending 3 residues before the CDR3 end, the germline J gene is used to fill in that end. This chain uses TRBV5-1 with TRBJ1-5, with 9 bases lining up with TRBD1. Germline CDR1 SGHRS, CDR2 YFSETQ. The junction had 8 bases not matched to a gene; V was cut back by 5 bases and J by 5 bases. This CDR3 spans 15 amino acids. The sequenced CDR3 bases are TGCGCCAGCAGAGTGGGACAGGGAGAACATCAGCCC. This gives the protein CASRVGQGEHQP. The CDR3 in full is CASRVGQGEHQPQHF.

The CDR3 sequence is CASRREGGSYNEQFF. Incomplete CDR3 DNA: TGTGCCAGTAGGCGGGAGGGAGGCTCCTACAATGAG. The rearrangement links TRBV19 to TRBJ2-1; 9 bases align to TRBD2. The CDR3 goes on 3 residues after the read ends, and that part is filled in from the germline J gene. V lost 6 bases to trimming and J lost 0 bases; unmatched junction nucleotides: 3. This CDR3 is built from 15 residues. CDR1 and CDR2 from the germline V gene are LNHDA and SQIVND (reference sequence).

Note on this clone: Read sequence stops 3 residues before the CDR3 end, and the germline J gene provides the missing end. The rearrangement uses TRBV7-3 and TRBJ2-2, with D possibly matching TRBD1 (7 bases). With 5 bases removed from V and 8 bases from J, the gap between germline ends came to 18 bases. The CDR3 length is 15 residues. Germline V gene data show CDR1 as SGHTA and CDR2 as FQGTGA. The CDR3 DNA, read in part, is TGTGCCAGCAGCCTATTAACAGGGGCGGGGGGGGAG. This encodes CASSLLTGAGGE. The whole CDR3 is CASSLLTGAGGELFF. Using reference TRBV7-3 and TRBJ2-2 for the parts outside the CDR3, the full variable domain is GAGVSQTPSNKVTEKGKYVELRCDPISGHTALYWYRQSLGQGPEFLIYFQGTGAADDSGLPNDRFFAVRPEGSVSTLKIQRTERGDSAVYLCASSLLTGAGGELFFGEGSRLTVL.

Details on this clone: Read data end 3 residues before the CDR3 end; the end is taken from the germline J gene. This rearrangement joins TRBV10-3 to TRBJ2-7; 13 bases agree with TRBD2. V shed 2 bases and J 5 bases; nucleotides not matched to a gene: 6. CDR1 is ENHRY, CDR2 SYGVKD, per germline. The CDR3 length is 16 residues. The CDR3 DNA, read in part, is TGTGCCATCAGTGAGCCCCGACTAGCGGGGGGCAACGAG. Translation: CAISEPRLAGGNE. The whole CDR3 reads CAISEPRLAGGNEQYF.

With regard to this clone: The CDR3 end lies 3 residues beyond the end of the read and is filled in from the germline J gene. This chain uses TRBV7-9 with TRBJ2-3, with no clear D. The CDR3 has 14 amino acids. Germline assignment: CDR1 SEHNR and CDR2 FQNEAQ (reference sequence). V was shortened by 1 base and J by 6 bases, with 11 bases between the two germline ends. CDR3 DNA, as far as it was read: TGTGCCAGCAGCTTAGGCAGTACGCCGGATACG. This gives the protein CASSLGSTPDT. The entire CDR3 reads CASSLGSTPDTQYF.

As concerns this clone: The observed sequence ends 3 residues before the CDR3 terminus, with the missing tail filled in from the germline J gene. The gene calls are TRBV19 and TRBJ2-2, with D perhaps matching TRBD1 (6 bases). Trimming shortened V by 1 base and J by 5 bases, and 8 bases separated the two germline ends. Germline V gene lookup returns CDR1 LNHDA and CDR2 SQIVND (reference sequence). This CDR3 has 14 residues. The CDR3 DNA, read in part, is TGTGCCAGTAGTATAGGGGGACATACCGGGGAG. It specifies CASSIGGHTGE. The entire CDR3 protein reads CASSIGGHTGELFF.

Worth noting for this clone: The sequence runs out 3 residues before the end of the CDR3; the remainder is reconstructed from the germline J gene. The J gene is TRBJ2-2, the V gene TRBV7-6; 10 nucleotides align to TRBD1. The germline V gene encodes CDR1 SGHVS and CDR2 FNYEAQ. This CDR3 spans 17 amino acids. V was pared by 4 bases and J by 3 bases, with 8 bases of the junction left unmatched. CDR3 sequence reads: CASSSPRGTGDTGELFF. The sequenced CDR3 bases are TGTGCCAGCAGCTCCCCACGTGGGACAGGGGACACCGGGGAG.

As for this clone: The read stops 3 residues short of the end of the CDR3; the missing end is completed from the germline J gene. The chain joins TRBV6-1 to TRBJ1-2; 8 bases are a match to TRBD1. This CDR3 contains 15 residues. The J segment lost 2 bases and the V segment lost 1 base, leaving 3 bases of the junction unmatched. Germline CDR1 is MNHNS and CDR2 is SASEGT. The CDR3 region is CASSEGDRRNYGYTF. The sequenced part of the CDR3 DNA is TGTGCCAGCAGTGAAGGGGACAGGAGAAACTATGGC.

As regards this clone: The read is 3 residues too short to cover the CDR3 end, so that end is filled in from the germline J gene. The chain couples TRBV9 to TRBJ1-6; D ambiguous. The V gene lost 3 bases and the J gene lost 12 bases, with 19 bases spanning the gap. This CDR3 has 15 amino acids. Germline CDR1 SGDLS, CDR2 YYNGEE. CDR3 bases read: TGTGCCAGCAGCGATACCCGGGCGGGGTCAAAACCC. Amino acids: CASSDTRAGSKP. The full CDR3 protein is CASSDTRAGSKPLHF.

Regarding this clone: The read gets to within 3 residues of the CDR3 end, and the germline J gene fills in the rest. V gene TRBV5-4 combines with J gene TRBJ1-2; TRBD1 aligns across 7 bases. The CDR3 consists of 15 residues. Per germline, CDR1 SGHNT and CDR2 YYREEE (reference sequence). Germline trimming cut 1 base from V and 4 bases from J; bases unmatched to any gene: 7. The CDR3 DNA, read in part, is TGTGCCAGCAGCTTGAACAGGGGCGCTTTCTATGGC. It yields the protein CASSLNRGAFYG. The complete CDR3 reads CASSLNRGAFYGYTF.

The sequenced part of the CDR3 DNA is TGCAGCGTTACAGGAGGGAACACTGAA. It translates to CSVTGGNTE. The entire CDR3 sequence reads CSVTGGNTEAFF. The genes are TRBV29-1 and TRBJ1-1, with D perhaps matching TRBD1 (5 bases). The missing CDR3 end, 3 residues past where the read stops, is filled in from the germline J gene. From germline, CDR1 is SQVTM and CDR2 ANQGSEA. Trimming shortened V by 5 bases and J by 1 base, and 8 bases separated the two germline ends. This CDR3 is built from 12 residues.